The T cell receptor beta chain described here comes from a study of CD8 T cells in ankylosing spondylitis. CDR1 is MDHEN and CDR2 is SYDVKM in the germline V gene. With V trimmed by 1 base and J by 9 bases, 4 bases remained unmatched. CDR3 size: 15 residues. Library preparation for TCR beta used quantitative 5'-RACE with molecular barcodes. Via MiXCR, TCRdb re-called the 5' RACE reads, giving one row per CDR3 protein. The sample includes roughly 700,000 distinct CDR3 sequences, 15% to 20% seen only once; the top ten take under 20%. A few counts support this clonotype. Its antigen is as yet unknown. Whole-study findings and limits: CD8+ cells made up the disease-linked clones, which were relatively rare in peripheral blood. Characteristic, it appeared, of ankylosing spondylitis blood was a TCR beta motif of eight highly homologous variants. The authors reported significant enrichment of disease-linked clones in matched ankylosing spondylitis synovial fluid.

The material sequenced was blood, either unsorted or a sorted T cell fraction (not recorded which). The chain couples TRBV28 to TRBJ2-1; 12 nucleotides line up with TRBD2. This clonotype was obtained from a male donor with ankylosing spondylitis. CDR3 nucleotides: TGTGCCAGCAGTTTATCTAGCGGGAGGGCCGGTGAGCAGTTCTTC. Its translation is CASSLSSGRAGEQFF.